Listed below are T cell receptor beta chains from one sample, sequenced in a study of CD4 T cells in relation to SARS-CoV-2 and coronaviruses. These TCRs' antigens remain unknown. Assay used: immunoSEQ multiplex PCR; TCRdb lists only in-frame clones, some missing. The repertoire holds about 35,000 clones, with around 77% as singletons. Sequencing used memory CD4+ T cells from PBMCs, cultured in vitro. Source of these receptors: an adult with COVID-19. CDR3s include the opening cysteine and the closing phenylalanine or tryptophan. The D gene is left open where the match is weak. Where a row states a size, it is once, few, many or the class of an expanded clone; other rows omit it.

-	-	TRBV1	TRBJ1-2	CTSSQDPGGNYGYTF	TGCACCAGCAGCCAAGACCCCGGAGGGAACTATGGCTACACCTTC
-	TRBD2	TRBV18	TRBJ2-1	CASSRTSGSVVEQFF	TGTGCCAGCTCGCGGACTAGCGGGAGTGTTGTTGAGCAGTTCTTC
-	-	TRBV6-5	TRBJ1-5	CASSSGTASNQPQHF	TGTGCCAGCAGCTCCGGGACTGCCTCTAATCAGCCCCAGCATTTT
few	-	TRBV4-1	TRBJ2-3	CASSQDRLADTQYF	TGCGCCAGCAGCCAAGATAGACTTGCAGATACGCAGTATTTT
few	-	TRBV2	TRBJ1-5	CASSEVQTSNQPQHF	TGTGCCAGCAGTGAGGTACAGACTAGCAATCAGCCCCAGCATTTT
-	-	TRBV7-8	TRBJ1-2	CASSRRALWGYTF	TGTGCCAGCAGCCGCCGGGCCCTTTGGGGCTACACCTTC
-	TRBD2	TRBV5-1	TRBJ2-5	CASSSRDYGQETQYF	TGCGCCAGCAGCTCCCGGGACTATGGCCAAGAGACCCAGTACTTC
-	-	TRBV5-4	TRBJ1-2	CASSLGQRQGYGYTF	TGTGCCAGCAGCTTGGGACAGCGTCAGGGCTATGGCTACACCTTC
once	-	TRBV7-9	TRBJ2-3	CASRIDPGRGQTDTQYF	TGTGCCAGCAGAATCGATCCAGGGAGGGGGCAGACAGATACGCAGTATTTT
-	TRBD1	TRBV10-3	TRBJ1-1	CATGGAGENTEAFF	TGTGCCACAGGGGGGGCAGGGGAGAACACTGAAGCTTTCTTT
-	-	TRBV9	TRBJ2-2	CASSAGLDRVRELFF	TGTGCCAGCAGCGCCGGGTTAGACAGAGTTAGGGAGCTGTTTTTT
-	-	TRBV28	TRBJ1-1	CASVGGLNTEAFF	TGTGCCAGCGTGGGGGGTCTGAACACTGAAGCTTTCTTT
-	-	TRBV4-1	TRBJ1-2	CASSQDQQESTINYGYTF	TGCGCCAGCAGCCAAGATCAGCAGGAGAGTACAATTAACTATGGCTACACCTTC
few	-	TRBV11-2	TRBJ2-3	CASSLEANTDTQYF	TGTGCCAGCAGCTTAGAGGCGAACACGGATACGCAGTATTTT
-	TRBD2	TRBV28	TRBJ2-1	CASGRTSGPYNEQFF	TGTGCCAGCGGAAGGACTAGCGGACCCTACAATGAGCAGTTCTTC
-	-	TRBV7-9	TRBJ2-1	CASSGQSENEQFF	TGTGCCAGCAGCGGACAGAGTGAAAATGAGCAGTTCTTC
-	TRBD2	TRBV9	TRBJ2-7	CASSAGGTSGIEQYF	TGTGCCAGCAGCGCGGGGGGGACTAGCGGGATCGAGCAGTACTTC
-	-	TRBV19	TRBJ1-4	CASSIVGEKLFF	TGTGCCAGTAGTATAGTGGGCGAAAAACTGTTTTTT
few	TRBD1	TRBV4-2	TRBJ2-3	CASSQEARGGTGARDTQYF	TGTGCCAGCAGCCAGGAGGCTCGAGGCGGGACAGGGGCTCGAGATACGCAGTATTTT
-	-	TRBV19	TRBJ2-1	CASHESPGTGKFF	TGTGCCAGCCATGAGTCCCCCGGGACCGGTAAGTTCTTC
-	-	TRBV6-2/TRBV6-3	TRBJ2-1	CASSYIQPESNEQFF	TGTGCCAGCAGTTATATCCAGCCGGAGAGCAATGAGCAGTTCTTC
-	-	TRBV3-1/TRBV3-2	TRBJ1-2	CASSQRVPEGGYTF	TGTGCCAGCAGCCAAAGGGTACCGGAGGGTGGCTACACCTTC
-	-	TRBV29-1	TRBJ2-3	CSYGGGTDTQYF	TGCAGTTATGGAGGGGGAACAGATACGCAGTATTTT
few	TRBD2	TRBV10-3	TRBJ2-7	CAINQAGGGPRVTYEQYF	TGTGCCATCAACCAAGCGGGAGGAGGGCCGAGAGTCACCTACGAGCAGTACTTC
-	-	TRBV7-9	TRBJ1-1	CASSHEQGVGTEAFF	TGTGCCAGCAGCCATGAACAGGGTGTAGGGACTGAAGCTTTCTTT
-	-	TRBV12-3/TRBV12-4	TRBJ1-1	CASSLGALAEAFF	TGTGCCAGCAGTTTGGGCGCTCTGGCTGAAGCTTTCTTT
-	-	TRBV2	TRBJ2-1	CASGEVRGSEQFF	TGTGCCAGCGGTGAGGTTAGGGGCAGTGAGCAGTTCTTC
-	TRBD1	TRBV6-5	TRBJ1-6	CASSPGQGNSPLHF	TGTGCCAGCAGTCCGGGACAGGGTAATTCACCCCTCCACTTT
-	TRBD2	TRBV7-2	TRBJ2-2	CASSLTTSGRNTGELFF	TGTGCCAGCAGCTTAACCACTAGCGGGAGAAACACCGGGGAGCTGTTTTTT
few	TRBD1	TRBV7-8	TRBJ1-2	CASRPRTGEDGYTF	TGTGCCAGCAGACCAAGGACAGGGGAGGATGGCTACACCTTC
-	-	TRBV28	TRBJ1-5	CASTSGGVSNQPQHF	TGTGCCAGCACCTCGGGGGGGGTTAGCAATCAGCCCCAGCATTTT
-	-	TRBV7-2	TRBJ1-5	CASSLQSWGSNQPQHF	TGTGCCAGCAGCCTTCAGAGTTGGGGCTCCAATCAGCCCCAGCATTTT
-	-	TRBV27	TRBJ2-5	CASRKDSYQETQYF	TGTGCCAGCAGGAAGGACAGTTACCAAGAGACCCAGTACTTC
few	TRBD1	TRBV5-1	TRBJ2-7	CASSMTGFEFYEQYF	TGCGCCAGCAGTATGACAGGGTTCGAATTCTACGAGCAGTACTTC
-	TRBD1	TRBV9	TRBJ1-6	CASSVDRPGGSPLHF	TGTGCCAGCAGCGTAGACAGGCCAGGGGGATCACCCCTCCACTTT
-	-	TRBV15	TRBJ2-5	CATSRGSAEETQYF	TGTGCCACCAGCAGAGGATCCGCGGAAGAGACCCAGTACTTC
-	TRBD1	TRBV18	TRBJ1-2	CASSPAQGINYGYTF	TGTGCCAGCTCACCAGCACAGGGGATCAACTATGGCTACACCTTC
few	-	TRBV9	TRBJ2-1	CASSVDPLPSDEQFF	TGTGCCAGCAGCGTAGATCCCCTCCCCAGCGATGAGCAGTTCTTC
-	-	TRBV3-1/TRBV3-2	TRBJ2-3	CASSPTTDTQYF	TGTGCCAGCAGCCCGACAACAGATACGCAGTATTTT
-	TRBD1	TRBV18	TRBJ2-7	CASSLDRGLEQYF	TGTGCCAGCTCACTGGACAGGGGGCTCGAGCAGTACTTC
-	-	TRBV5-1	TRBJ2-7	CASSHHSSEASYEQYF	TGCGCCAGCAGCCATCACTCATCCGAGGCCTCCTACGAGCAGTACTTC
-	-	TRBV5-1	TRBJ1-2	CASSGDSYGYTF	TGCGCCAGCAGTGGCGACAGCTATGGCTACACCTTC
once	-	TRBV5-4	TRBJ1-2	CASSSPRRNYGYTF	TGTGCCAGCAGCTCACCTCGGCGCAACTATGGCTACACCTTC
medium-sized	TRBD2	TRBV7-8	TRBJ2-7	CASSPSGLAGAYEQYF	TGTGCCAGCAGCCCGTCGGGACTAGCGGGAGCATACGAGCAGTACTTC